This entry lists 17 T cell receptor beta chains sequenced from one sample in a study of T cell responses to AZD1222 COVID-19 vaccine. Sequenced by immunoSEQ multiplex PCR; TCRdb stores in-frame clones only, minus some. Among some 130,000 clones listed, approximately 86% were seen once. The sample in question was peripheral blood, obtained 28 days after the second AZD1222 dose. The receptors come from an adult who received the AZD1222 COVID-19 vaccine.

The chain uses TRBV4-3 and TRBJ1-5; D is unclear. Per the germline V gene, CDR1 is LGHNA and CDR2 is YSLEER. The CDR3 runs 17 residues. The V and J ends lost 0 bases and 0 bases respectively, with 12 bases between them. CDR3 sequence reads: CASSQDVGRYSNQPQHF. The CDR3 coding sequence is TGCGCCAGCAGCCAAGATGTGGGGAGGTATAGCAATCAGCCCCAGCATTTT.

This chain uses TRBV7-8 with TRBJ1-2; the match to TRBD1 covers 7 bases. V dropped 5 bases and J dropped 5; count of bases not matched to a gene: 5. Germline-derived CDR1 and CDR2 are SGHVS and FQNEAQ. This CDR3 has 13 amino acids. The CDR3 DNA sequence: TGTGCCAGCAGCGAGACAGGGCGGTATGGCTACACCTTC. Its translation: CASSETGRYGYTF.

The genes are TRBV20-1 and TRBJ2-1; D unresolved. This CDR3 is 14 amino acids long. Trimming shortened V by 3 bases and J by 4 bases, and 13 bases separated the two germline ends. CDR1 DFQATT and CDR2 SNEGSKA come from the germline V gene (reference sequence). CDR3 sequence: CSASLSRWYNEQFF. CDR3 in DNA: TGCAGTGCTAGTTTGTCACGGTGGTACAATGAGCAGTTCTTC.

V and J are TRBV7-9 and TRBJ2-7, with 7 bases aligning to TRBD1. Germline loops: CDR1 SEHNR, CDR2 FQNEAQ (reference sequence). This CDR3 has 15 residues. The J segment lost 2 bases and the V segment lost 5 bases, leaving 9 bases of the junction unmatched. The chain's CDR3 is CASSMTGLNPYEQYF. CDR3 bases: TGTGCCAGCAGCATGACAGGGCTCAACCCCTACGAGCAGTACTTC.

The CDR3 DNA reads as TGTGCCAGTAGTGTGGGTCAAGAGACCCAGTACTTC. This gives the protein CASSVGQETQYF. V and J are TRBV19 and TRBJ2-5; D unresolved. V shed 5 bases and J shed 2 bases, with 6 bases lying between them. The germline V gene encodes CDR1 LNHDA and CDR2 SQIVND (reference sequence). This CDR3 contains 12 residues.

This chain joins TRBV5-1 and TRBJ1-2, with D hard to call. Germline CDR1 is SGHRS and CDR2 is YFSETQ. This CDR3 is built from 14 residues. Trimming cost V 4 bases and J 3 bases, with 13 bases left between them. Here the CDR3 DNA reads TGCGCCAGCAGCCCGAATCCAGGCGACTATGGCTACACCTTC. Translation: CASSPNPGDYGYTF.

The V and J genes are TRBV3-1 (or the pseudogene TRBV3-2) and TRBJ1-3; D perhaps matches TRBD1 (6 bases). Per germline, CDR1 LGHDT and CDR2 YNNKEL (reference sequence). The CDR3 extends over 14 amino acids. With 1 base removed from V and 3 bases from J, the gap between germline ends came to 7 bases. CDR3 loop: CASSQAGDGNTIYF. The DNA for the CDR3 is TGTGCCAGCAGCCAAGCAGGGGATGGAAACACCATATATTTT.

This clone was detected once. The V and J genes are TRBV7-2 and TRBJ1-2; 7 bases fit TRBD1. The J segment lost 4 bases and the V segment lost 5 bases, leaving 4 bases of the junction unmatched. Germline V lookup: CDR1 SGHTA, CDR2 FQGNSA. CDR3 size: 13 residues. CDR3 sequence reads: CASSRDSLYGYTF. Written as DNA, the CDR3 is TGTGCCAGCAGCAGGGACAGCCTCTATGGCTACACCTTC.

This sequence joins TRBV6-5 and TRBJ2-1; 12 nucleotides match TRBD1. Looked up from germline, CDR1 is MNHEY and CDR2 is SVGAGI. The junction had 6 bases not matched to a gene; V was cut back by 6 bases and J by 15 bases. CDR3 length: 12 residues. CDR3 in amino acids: CASRGGTGGWFF. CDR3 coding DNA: TGTGCCAGCAGAGGCGGGACAGGGGGCTGGTTCTTC.

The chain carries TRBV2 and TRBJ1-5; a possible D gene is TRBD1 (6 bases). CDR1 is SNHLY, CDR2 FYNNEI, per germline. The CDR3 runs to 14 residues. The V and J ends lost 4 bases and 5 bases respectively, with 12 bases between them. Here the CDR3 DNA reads TGTGCCAGCAGTGGGGGGGGCTCCTATCAGCCCCAGCATTTT. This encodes CASSGGGSYQPQHF.

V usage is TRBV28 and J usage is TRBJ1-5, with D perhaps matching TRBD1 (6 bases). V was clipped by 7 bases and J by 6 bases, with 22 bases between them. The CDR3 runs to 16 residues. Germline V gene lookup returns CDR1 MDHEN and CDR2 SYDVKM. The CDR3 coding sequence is TGTGCCAGCACTCGACCGGGGGGCAGGGCGACTCAGCCCCAGCATTTT. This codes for CASTRPGGRATQPQHF.

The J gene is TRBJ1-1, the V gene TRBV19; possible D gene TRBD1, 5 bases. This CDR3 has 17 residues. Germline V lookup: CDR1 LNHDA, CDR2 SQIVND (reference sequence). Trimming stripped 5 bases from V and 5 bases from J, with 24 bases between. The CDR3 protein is CASSFVGGTGGGTEAFF. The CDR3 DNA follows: TGTGCCAGTAGTTTTGTAGGCGGAACAGGTGGGGGAACTGAAGCTTTCTTT.

The CDR3 reads CASSIQTASYSTDTQYF. CDR3 nucleotides: TGTGCCAGTAGTATACAGACGGCTAGCTATAGCACAGATACGCAGTATTTT. The rearrangement links TRBV19 to TRBJ2-3; a possible D gene is TRBD2 (5 bases). CDR1 and CDR2 from the germline V gene are LNHDA and SQIVND (reference sequence). Trimming took 2 bases from V and 0 from J, leaving 15 bases between them. The CDR3 is 17 residues long.

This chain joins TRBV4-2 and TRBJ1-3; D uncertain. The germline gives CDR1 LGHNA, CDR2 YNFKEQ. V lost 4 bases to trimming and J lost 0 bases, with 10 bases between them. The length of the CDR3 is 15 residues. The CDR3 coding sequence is TGTGCCAGCAGCCTCCTATTAGACTCTGGAAACACCATATATTTT. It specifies CASSLLLDSGNTIYF.

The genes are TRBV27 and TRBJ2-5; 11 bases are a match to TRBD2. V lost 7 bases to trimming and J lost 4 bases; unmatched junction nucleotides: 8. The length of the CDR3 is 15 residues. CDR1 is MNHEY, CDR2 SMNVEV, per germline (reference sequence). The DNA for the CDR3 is TGTGCCAGCAAGGTAGCGGGGGGGCTGGGAGAGACCCAGTACTTC. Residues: CASKVAGGLGETQYF.

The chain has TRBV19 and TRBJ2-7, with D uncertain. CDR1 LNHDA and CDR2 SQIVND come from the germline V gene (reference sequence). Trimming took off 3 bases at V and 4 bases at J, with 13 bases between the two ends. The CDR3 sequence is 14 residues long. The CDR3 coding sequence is TGTGCCAGTAGTATTGTCGTGTTCGATTACGAGCAGTACTTC. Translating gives CASSIVVFDYEQYF.

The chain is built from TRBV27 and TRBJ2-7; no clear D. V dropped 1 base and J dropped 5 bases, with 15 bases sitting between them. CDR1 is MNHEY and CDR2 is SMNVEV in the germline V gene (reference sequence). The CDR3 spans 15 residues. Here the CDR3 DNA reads TGTGCCAGCAGTTTATGGCCTGTAGTCGAGAACGAGCAGTACTTC. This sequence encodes CASSLWPVVENEQYF.